Presented here are 26 T cell receptor beta chains from one specimen sequenced in a study of cytomegalovirus exposure and HLA in healthy donors. Vbeta (60) and Jbeta (13) primers were used in the PCR. TCRdb's copy holds only in-frame clones and misses some; the assay was immunoSEQ multiplex PCR. Of under 150,000 clones listed, around 10% are singletons. The material sequenced was PBMCs. These receptors originate from a male donor in good health and CMV-seronegative.

The chain is built from TRBV2 and TRBJ2-2, with 11 nucleotides matching TRBD1. Germline-derived CDR1 and CDR2 are SNHLY and FYNNEI. V lost 7 bases and J lost 2; bases outside the gene matches: 6. The CDR3 extends over 16 amino acids. CDR3 residues: CASTGQGALNTGELFF. The DNA for the CDR3 is TGTGCCAGCACCGGACAGGGGGCTCTCAACACCGGGGAGCTGTTTTTT.

This clone was counted between two and nine times. The J gene is TRBJ1-2, the V gene TRBV7-6, with 7 bases identical to TRBD1. Losses at the gene ends were 5 bases for V and 0 bases for J; bases not matched to a gene: 3. Germline V gene data show CDR1 as SGHVS and CDR2 as FNYEAQ. The CDR3 has 14 amino acids. DNA for the CDR3: TGTGCCAGCAGCGCCGGGACAGCTAACTATGGCTACACCTTC. This codes for CASSAGTANYGYTF.

This chain connects TRBV28 to TRBJ1-2, with D maybe TRBD1 (6 bases). The CDR3 covers 14 residues. Looked up from germline, CDR1 is MDHEN and CDR2 is SYDVKM. Trimming pared 7 bases from V and 6 bases from J, leaving 18 bases between. The CDR3 sequence is CASTTLTGYDGYTF. Here the CDR3 DNA reads TGTGCCAGCACCACCCTTACAGGGTATGATGGCTACACCTTC.

A few counts support this clone. The chain is built from TRBV7-2 and TRBJ1-1; TRBD1 might be the D (6 bases). There are 16 residues in the CDR3. Germline V CDR1 and CDR2: SGHTA, FQGNSA. Trimming cost V 5 bases and J 9 bases, with 25 bases left between them. The CDR3 DNA sequence: TGTGCCAGCAGCGCTAGGCCGACCAGGGGAAAGGGGAAAGCTTTCTTT. Amino acids: CASSARPTRGKGKAFF.

J is TRBJ1-5 and V is TRBV7-9; tentative D call: TRBD1 (5 bases). This CDR3 is 12 amino acids long. V lost 10 bases and J 5 bases, leaving 12 bases between the germline ends. Germline loops: CDR1 SEHNR, CDR2 FQNEAQ (reference sequence). The CDR3 bases are TGTGCCACCCAGGGCAGGGATCAGCCCCAGCATTTT. Amino acid sequence: CATQGRDQPQHF.

The rearrangement links TRBV2 to TRBJ1-1, with 8 bases lining up with TRBD1. Germline V gives CDR1 SNHLY, CDR2 FYNNEI. V lost 6 bases and J lost 7; bases outside the gene matches: 4. CDR3 length: 12 residues. CDR3 residues: CASRRQGNEAFF. The CDR3 DNA reads as TGTGCCAGCAGAAGACAGGGGAATGAAGCTTTCTTT.

The CDR3 region is CASSENRGSSYNEQFF. CDR3 DNA: TGTGCCAGCAGTGAAAATAGGGGGAGCTCCTACAATGAGCAGTTCTTC. The chain couples TRBV2 to TRBJ2-1; a possible D gene is TRBD1 (6 bases). Per germline, CDR1 SNHLY and CDR2 FYNNEI. The ends were cut back, 2 bases at V and 0 bases at J, with 11 bases in the middle. This CDR3 contains 16 residues.

This clone was picked up a small number of times. V is TRBV7-9 and J is TRBJ1-1; no clear D gene. Germline V CDR1 and CDR2: SEHNR, FQNEAQ (reference sequence). The CDR3 has 13 residues. The V gene lost 4 bases and the J gene lost 5 bases, with 11 bases spanning the gap. The CDR3 protein is CASSSTVETEAFF. The CDR3 DNA follows: TGTGCCAGCAGCTCCACGGTGGAGACTGAAGCTTTCTTT.

Points on this clone: A far larger clone differs by one base, so this is likely a read error. The genes are TRBV6-1 and TRBJ2-6, with D possibly matching TRBD1 (5 bases). This CDR3 is 15 amino acids long. CDR1 is MNHNS and CDR2 is SASEGT in the germline V gene. Trimming left V 4 bases short and J 5 bases short, with 12 bases between. The CDR3 reads CASSVDSTRANVLTF. The CDR3 DNA reads as TGTGCCAGCAGTGTCGACAGTACCAGGGCCAACGTCCTGACTTTC.

V and J are TRBV10-1 and TRBJ2-2; TRBD2 matches at 14 bases. Per germline, CDR1 WNHNN and CDR2 SYGVQD (reference sequence). The CDR3 covers 16 residues. V trimming: 6 bases; J trimming: 4 bases; junction bases outside the gene matches: 4. The CDR3 loop reads CASRGLAGVGTGELFF. CDR3 sequence (DNA): TGCGCCAGCAGGGGACTAGCGGGGGTCGGCACCGGGGAGCTGTTTTTT.

V gene TRBV9 combines with J gene TRBJ1-2; 9 bases are shared with TRBD1. V lost 0 bases, J lost 4 bases, and 10 bases stayed unmatched. CDR1 is SGDLS, CDR2 YYNGEE, per germline. The CDR3 contains 17 residues. DNA of the CDR3: TGTGCCAGCAGCGTAGGACGAGTGGACAGGGGCTTCTATGGCTACACCTTC. This translates into CASSVGRVDRGFYGYTF.

The gene calls are TRBV19 and TRBJ2-1; TRBD2 aligns across 12 bases. CDR1 and CDR2 (germline): LNHDA, SQIVND (reference sequence). Losses at the gene ends were 8 bases for V and 6 bases for J; bases not matched to a gene: 14. The length of the CDR3 is 17 residues. The CDR3 loop is CASAHYLAGGPVNEQFF. The DNA for the CDR3 is TGTGCCAGTGCACATTACCTAGCGGGGGGGCCAGTCAATGAGCAGTTCTTC.

The gene calls are TRBV19 and TRBJ1-6, with TRBD1 matching over 7 bases. Germline-derived CDR1 and CDR2 are LNHDA and SQIVND (reference sequence). With V trimmed by 0 bases and J by 6 bases, 5 bases remained unmatched. The CDR3 totals 16 residues. CDR3 protein: CASSIEAGTANSPLHF. In nucleotides, the CDR3 is TGTGCCAGTAGTATAGAAGCCGGGACAGCTAATTCACCCCTCCACTTT.

This clone was seen a single time. This chain uses TRBV28 with TRBJ1-4; D gene unclear. Trimming left V 4 bases short and J 2 bases short, with 11 bases between. CDR1 and CDR2 from the germline V gene are MDHEN and SYDVKM. CDR3 length equals 15 residues. The CDR3 loop reads CASSSKNWTNEKLFF. The CDR3 DNA is TGTGCCAGCAGTTCGAAGAACTGGACTAATGAAAAACTGTTTTTT.

Written as DNA, the CDR3 is TGTGCCACCAGATTCGTCTATAACACCGGGGAGCTGTTTTTT. Its protein product is CATRFVYNTGELFF. The chain carries TRBV15 and TRBJ2-2; D not certain. The germline V gene has CDR1 LNHNV and CDR2 YYDKDF (reference sequence). V lost 6 bases to trimming and J lost 2 bases, with 10 bases between them. This CDR3 has 14 residues.

This clone was observed a few times. This chain links TRBV4-1 with TRBJ1-6, with 9 bases aligning to TRBD1. This CDR3 contains 14 residues. CDR1 is MGHRA and CDR2 is YSYEKL in the germline V gene. J lost 10 bases, V lost 4 bases, and 5 bases had no gene match. The CDR3, as DNA: TGCGCCAGCAGCCGATTGACAGGGGGGTCACCCCTCCACTTT. As protein: CASSRLTGGSPLHF.

The chain employs TRBV10-3 and TRBJ2-5, with D maybe TRBD1 (5 bases). This CDR3 has 14 amino acids. Germline V gives CDR1 ENHRY, CDR2 SYGVKD. Trimming removed 6 bases from V and 3 bases from J, with 14 bases in between. CDR3: CAIRGPGFEETQYF. CDR3 coding DNA: TGTGCCATCAGAGGGCCAGGGTTTGAAGAGACCCAGTACTTC.

J is TRBJ2-7 and V is TRBV5-1, with D perhaps TRBD2 (7 bases). The V end was cut by 4 bases, the J end by 5 bases, with 16 bases between. The CDR3 is 14 residues long. Germline lookup yields CDR1 SGHRS and CDR2 YFSETQ. The CDR3 is CASSLGAGVNEQYF. DNA of the CDR3: TGCGCCAGCAGCCTGGGGGCGGGAGTGAACGAGCAGTACTTC.

The V and J genes are TRBV28 and TRBJ1-1, with no clear D. Trimming took off 5 bases at V and 4 bases at J, with 23 bases between the two ends. This CDR3 is built from 17 residues. Per the germline V gene, CDR1 is MDHEN and CDR2 is SYDVKM. The CDR3 region has the DNA TGTGCCAGCAGTCCCCCCCGGGGTCCGACCTCCCTCACTGAAGCTTTCTTT. It codes for CASSPPRGPTSLTEAFF. The variable domain in full, completed from reference TRBV28 and TRBJ1-1, reads DVKVTQSSRYLVKRTGEKVFLECVQDMDHENMFWYRQDPGLGLRLIYFSYDVKMKEKGDIPEGYSVSREKKERFSLILESASTNQTSMYLCASSPPRGPTSLTEAFFGQGTRLTVV.

This clone has only a few counts. Other DNA sequences within the sample encode an identical CDR3. V gene TRBV9 combines with J gene TRBJ1-3; D is unresolved. Germline CDR1 SGDLS, CDR2 YYNGEE. The CDR3 contains 15 residues. V was shortened by 0 bases and J by 0 bases, with 7 bases between the two germline ends. CDR3 DNA: TGTGCCAGCAGCGTAGGGTCGGGCTCTGGAAACACCATATATTTT. Protein product: CASSVGSGSGNTIYF.

The chain has TRBV27 and TRBJ2-7, with 7 bases lining up with TRBD2. The CDR3 runs 13 residues. Trimming cost V 8 bases and J 3 bases; bases outside gene matches: 7. Germline CDR1 and CDR2: MNHEY and SMNVEV (reference sequence). CDR3 in DNA: TGTGCCAGCGCCCTAGCGGAGGGCTACGAGCAGTACTTC. As protein: CASALAEGYEQYF.

V gene TRBV6-5 combines with J gene TRBJ2-7; 7 bases are shared with TRBD2. The CDR3 length is 11 residues. The germline CDR1 and CDR2 sequences are MNHEY and SVGAGI. The V gene end was trimmed by 6 bases and the J gene end by 7 bases; junction bases not matched to a gene: 3. CDR3 sequence: CASRGGREQYF. The CDR3 DNA follows: TGTGCCAGCAGGGGGGGGAGGGAGCAGTACTTC.

The rearrangement links TRBV19 to TRBJ2-1, with 16 bases identical to TRBD2. CDR3 length: 18 residues. Germline V gene sequence: CDR1 LNHDA, CDR2 SQIVND (reference sequence). V shed 5 bases, J shed 7 bases, and the junction held 11 bases outside the gene matches. CDR3 DNA: TGTGCCAGTAGTGGGGGCGGGACTAGCGGGGGGGGAAAGAATGAGCAGTTCTTC. Amino acid sequence: CASSGGGTSGGGKNEQFF.

V gene TRBV6-6 combines with J gene TRBJ2-2, with 7 bases aligning to TRBD2. Germline CDR1 and CDR2: MNHNY and SVGAGI (reference sequence). This CDR3 contains 14 residues. V trimming: 6 bases; J trimming: 7 bases; junction bases outside the gene matches: 8. The CDR3 spells CASRLLAELGELFF. CDR3 coding DNA: TGTGCCAGCAGATTGCTAGCGGAGCTCGGGGAGCTGTTTTTT.

The chain couples TRBV19 to TRBJ2-7; 9 bases match TRBD1. This CDR3 contains 14 residues. Germline V gene sequence: CDR1 LNHDA, CDR2 SQIVND (reference sequence). V shed 5 bases, J shed 3 bases, and the junction held 5 bases outside the gene matches. The CDR3 nucleotides are TGTGCCAGTAGTGTACAGGGGGCAATCTACGAGCAGTACTTC. Translating gives CASSVQGAIYEQYF. Looking up the rest from reference TRBV19 and TRBJ2-7 gives the full variable domain: DGGITQSPKYLFRKEGQNVTLSCEQNLNHDAMYWYRQDPGQGLRLIYYSQIVNDFQKGDIAEGYSVSREKKESFPLTVTSAQKNPTAFYLCASSVQGAIYEQYFGPGTRLTVT.

This clone was observed a few times. The chain is built from TRBV30 and TRBJ2-1, with D maybe TRBD2 (6 bases). This CDR3 contains 13 residues. Deletions cut 0 bases from V and 6 bases from J, with 9 bases between. Germline V CDR1 and CDR2: GTSNPN, SVGIG (reference sequence). Written as DNA, the CDR3 is TGTGCCTGGAGTGTAACTAGCCCCAATGAGCAGTTCTTC. Translating gives CAWSVTSPNEQFF.